The 14 T cell receptor beta chains given below trace back to one sample, sequenced in a study of cytomegalovirus exposure and HLA in healthy donors. 60 Vbeta and 13 Jbeta primers were used in PCR. The protocol was immunoSEQ multiplex PCR, while the TCRdb copy is restricted to in-frame clones and leaves out a portion. The profile shows 150,000 to 200,000 clones, 85% of them singletons. Material for sequencing was PBMCs. The receptor set was obtained from a young man in good health and CMV-seropositive.

This chain links TRBV19 with TRBJ2-1; TRBD2 matches at 12 bases. The CDR3 sequence is 16 residues long. CDR1 LNHDA and CDR2 SQIVND come from the germline V gene (reference sequence). The J segment lost 5 bases and the V segment lost 5 bases, leaving 7 bases of the junction unmatched. CDR3 DNA sequence: TGTGCCAGTAGTGCCCTTCTAGCGGGGGGGAACAATGAGCAGTTCTTC. Protein product: CASSALLAGGNNEQFF.

The J gene is TRBJ1-1, the V gene TRBV6-6; D not resolved. Germline V gene data show CDR1 as MNHNY and CDR2 as SVGAGI (reference sequence). V lost 5 bases to trimming and J lost 0 bases, with 13 bases between them. The CDR3 length is 15 residues. The CDR3 spells CASSPSGGLNTEAFF. The CDR3 DNA sequence: TGTGCCAGCAGTCCCTCGGGCGGGTTGAACACTGAAGCTTTCTTT.

This clone was observed once. At the DNA level, this CDR3 is encoded by other sequences in the same sample as well. This rearrangement joins TRBV5-1 to TRBJ1-1, with a tentative D call TRBD1 (6 bases). Germline CDR1 is SGHRS and CDR2 is YFSETQ. Trimming took off 4 bases at V and 1 base at J, with 11 bases between the two ends. The CDR3 is 14 residues long. Written as DNA, the CDR3 is TGCGCCAGCAGCCTGCCGGGACAGAACACTGAAGCTTTCTTT. Translated: CASSLPGQNTEAFF.

The V and J genes are TRBV10-3 and TRBJ1-2, with D perhaps matching TRBD1 (5 bases). The CDR3 extends over 13 amino acids. The V gene lost 8 bases and the J gene lost 5 bases, with 15 bases spanning the gap. The germline V gene has CDR1 ENHRY and CDR2 SYGVKD. The DNA of the CDR3 is TGTGCCATCGCAGGGAATCCATCGTATGGCTACACCTTC. Protein: CAIAGNPSYGYTF.

The rearrangement uses TRBV19 and TRBJ2-7; the D is unclear. Germline CDR1 and CDR2: LNHDA and SQIVND (reference sequence). The CDR3 is 17 amino acids. The ends were cut back, 5 bases at V and 1 base at J, with 21 bases in the middle. The DNA of the CDR3 is TGTGCCAGTAGTCTCGCGGCACCCAGTAAGAGTTCCTACGAGCAGTACTTC. It specifies CASSLAAPSKSSYEQYF.

V is TRBV5-4 and J is TRBJ1-1; TRBD1 aligns across 11 bases. This CDR3 region has 17 residues. Germline values: CDR1 SGHNT, CDR2 YYREEE (reference sequence). J was trimmed by 0 bases and V by 4 bases; bases with no gene match: 8. The CDR3 nucleotides read TGTGCCAGCAGCCCCGGACAGGGGGCGTGGGTGAACACTGAAGCTTTCTTT. It encodes CASSPGQGAWVNTEAFF.

The chain uses TRBV7-9 and TRBJ2-7; 7 bases are a match to TRBD1. Per the germline V gene, CDR1 is SEHNR and CDR2 is FQNEAQ (reference sequence). There are 14 residues in the CDR3. Trimming took 3 bases from V and 2 from J; bases not matched to a gene: 4. Written as DNA, the CDR3 is TGTGCCAGCAGCTTCGGGACAGCCACCTACGAGCAGTACTTC. Protein product: CASSFGTATYEQYF. The whole variable domain, filled in from reference TRBV7-9 and TRBJ2-7, reads DTGVSQNPRHKITKRGQNVTFRCDPISEHNRLYWYRQTLGQGPEFLTYFQNEAQLEKSRLLSDRFSAERPKGSFSTLEIQRTEQGDSAMYLCASSFGTATYEQYFGPGTRLTVT.

This chain joins TRBV5-4 and TRBJ2-5; 14 bases line up with TRBD2. The CDR3 consists of 15 residues. The V gene's germline CDR1 is SGHNT and CDR2 YYREEE (reference sequence). Germline trimming cut 0 bases from V and 5 bases from J; bases unmatched to any gene: 0. The CDR3 bases are TGTGCCAGCAGCTTGGGACTAGCGGGGGGGGAGACCCAGTACTTC. Translating gives CASSLGLAGGETQYF.

This clone was found a few times. The V and J genes are TRBV21-1 and TRBJ2-7; the table gives TRBD1 as D, unverified against the DNA. TRBV21-1 corresponds to a pseudogene. This CDR3 spans 14 amino acids. CDR3 in amino acids: CASSKWPVSYEQYF. In DNA form, the CDR3 reads TGTGCCAGCAGCAAATGGCCAGTATCCTACGAGCAGTACTTC.

The genes are TRBV19 and TRBJ2-1, with 9 positions matching TRBD2. V was clipped by 11 bases and J by 0 bases; unmatched bases: 8. This CDR3 has 15 residues. CDR1 is LNHDA, CDR2 SQIVND, per germline (reference sequence). CDR3 sequence: CAASRAGGSYNEQFF. CDR3 in DNA: TGTGCCGCGTCCAGAGCGGGGGGCTCCTACAATGAGCAGTTCTTC.

V gene TRBV4-3 combines with J gene TRBJ2-7; the match to TRBD2 covers 9 bases. This CDR3 region has 15 residues. CDR1 is LGHNA, CDR2 YSLEER, per germline. The junction had 4 bases not matched to a gene; V was cut back by 0 bases and J by 4 bases. CDR3 bases: TGCGCCAGCAGCCAAGACGCTAGCGGGGCTTACGAGCAGTACTTC. Translated: CASSQDASGAYEQYF.

J is TRBJ2-7 and V is TRBV30, with 12 positions matching TRBD1. The length of the CDR3 is 13 residues. Germline CDR1 and CDR2: GTSNPN and SVGIG (reference sequence). Germline trimming cut 3 bases from V and 5 bases from J; bases unmatched to any gene: 2. CDR3 sequence (DNA): TGTGCCTGGAGCGGGACAGGGGGCAACGAGCAGTACTTC. Its protein product is CAWSGTGGNEQYF.

In its sample, this clone was seen a few times. This chain links TRBV7-2 with TRBJ2-3; no definite D call. V shed 8 bases and J shed 5 bases, with 8 bases lying between them. This CDR3 has 11 amino acids. Germline V gene data show CDR1 as SGHTA and CDR2 as FQGNSA. CDR3 region: CASSAKDTQYF. As DNA, the CDR3 is TGTGCCAGCTCAGCGAAAGATACGCAGTATTTT.

This clone was seen a single time. V and J are TRBV4-1 and TRBJ1-6; 10 bases are a match to TRBD1. CDR3 size: 14 residues. CDR1 and CDR2 from the germline V gene are MGHRA and YSYEKL. V lost 4 bases and J lost 7; bases outside the gene matches: 1. DNA for the CDR3: TGCGCCAGCAGCCTGGACAGGGGGAATTCACCCCTCCACTTT. Translation gives CASSLDRGNSPLHF.